A single sample gave rise to the 26 T cell receptor beta chains below, sequenced in a study of cytomegalovirus exposure and HLA in healthy donors. The PCR was carried out with 60 Vbeta primers and 13 Jbeta primers. TCRdb's table, derived via immunoSEQ multiplex PCR, lists solely in-frame clones and lacks some. The table has around 270,000 clones, 80% seen once; the top ten hold around 0.33%. Sequenced: PBMCs. All receptors derive from a girl under 10 years old in good health and CMV-seronegative.

The chain combines TRBV30 with TRBJ2-3; a possible D gene is TRBD2 (6 bases). The V and J ends lost 3 bases and 2 bases respectively, with 12 bases between them. CDR3 length: 14 residues. Germline loops: CDR1 GTSNPN, CDR2 SVGIG (reference sequence). The CDR3 loop reads CAWRGGTFTDTQYF. CDR3 nucleotides: TGTGCCTGGAGGGGCGGGACCTTCACAGATACGCAGTATTTT.

Details on this clone: Germline and junction disagree at one end, which may indicate a read error. V gene TRBV7-6 combines with J gene TRBJ2-1, with 11 nucleotides matching TRBD2. This CDR3 is 15 amino acids long. Germline assignment: CDR1 SGHVS and CDR2 FNYEAQ. This chain's CDR3 is CASSLGLAGLNEQFF. CDR3 sequence (DNA): TGTGCCAGCAGTTTAGGACTAGCGGGTCTCAATGAGCAGTTCTTC.

The rearrangement joins TRBV4-1 to TRBJ2-7; possible D gene TRBD1, 5 bases. V was shortened by 3 bases and J by 6 bases, with 15 bases between the two germline ends. CDR1 MGHRA and CDR2 YSYEKL come from the germline V gene. The CDR3 runs to 14 residues. The CDR3 sequence is CASSQRQGEGEQYF. Written as DNA, the CDR3 is TGCGCCAGCAGCCAGCGCCAGGGTGAAGGCGAGCAGTACTTC.

CDR3 region: CASSPSAQGSQPQHF. CDR3 sequence (DNA): TGTGCCAGTTCACCTTCGGCACAGGGGAGTCAGCCCCAGCATTTT. J is TRBJ1-5 and V is TRBV19, with 7 bases identical to TRBD1. This CDR3 contains 15 residues. V shed 8 bases and J 6 bases; nucleotides not matched to a gene: 13. Per the germline V gene, CDR1 is LNHDA and CDR2 is SQIVND (reference sequence). Together with reference TRBV19 and TRBJ1-5, the CDR3 gives the full variable domain: DGGITQSPKYLFRKEGQNVTLSCEQNLNHDAMYWYRQDPGQGLRLIYYSQIVNDFQKGDIAEGYSVSREKKESFPLTVTSAQKNPTAFYLCASSPSAQGSQPQHFGDGTRLSIL.

A remark on this clone: Sequence at one end of the junction differs from germline and may be a read error. V and J are TRBV10-2 and TRBJ1-5; D ambiguous. Germline-derived CDR1 and CDR2 are WSHSY and SAAADI. The length of the CDR3 is 16 residues. For the CDR3, the DNA is TGCGCCAGCACTGAGGGTTGGGAGGGCCTCAATCAGCCCCAGCATTTT. Translation gives CASTEGWEGLNQPQHF.

This chain uses TRBV5-1 with TRBJ2-3, with D maybe TRBD1 (6 bases). This CDR3 is built from 16 residues. Germline CDR1 reads SGHRS; CDR2 reads YFSETQ. V lost 3 bases and J lost 0, with 14 bases in between. The CDR3 DNA reads as TGCGCCAGCAGCTCGTCCCGGGACAAGAGCACAGATACGCAGTATTTT. As protein: CASSSSRDKSTDTQYF.

V gene TRBV7-9 combines with J gene TRBJ2-3; 7 positions agree with TRBD1. This CDR3 is built from 16 residues. Per germline, CDR1 SEHNR and CDR2 FQNEAQ (reference sequence). With V trimmed by 1 base and J by 3 bases, 7 bases remained unmatched. CDR3: CASSLGDRVSTDTQYF. The CDR3 nucleotides read TGTGCCAGCAGCTTAGGAGACAGGGTCAGTACAGATACGCAGTATTTT.

This rearrangement joins TRBV7-9 to TRBJ2-5; 7 positions match TRBD1. CDR1 is SEHNR, CDR2 FQNEAQ, per germline (reference sequence). J gave up 4 bases and V 1 base, and 6 bases lay outside the gene matches. The CDR3 is 15 amino acids. CDR3 bases: TGTGCCAGCAGCTTAGAGGGGGCAGATCGAGAGACCCAGTACTTC. Protein sequence: CASSLEGADRETQYF.

The gene calls are TRBV4-2 and TRBJ2-7, with TRBD2 matching 9 bases. Looked up from germline, CDR1 is LGHNA and CDR2 is YNFKEQ. Trimming cost V 0 bases and J 6 bases; bases outside gene matches: 9. This CDR3 has 16 residues. The CDR3 loop reads CASSQETGGGAAEQYF. In DNA, the CDR3 is TGTGCCAGCAGCCAAGAGACAGGCGGGGGGGCCGCCGAGCAGTACTTC.

This clone has only a few counts. The rearrangement links TRBV5-1 to TRBJ2-7, with TRBD2 identical over 15 bases. This CDR3 has 18 residues. V dropped 3 bases and J dropped 2; count of bases not matched to a gene: 9. Germline lookup yields CDR1 SGHRS and CDR2 YFSETQ. CDR3 coding DNA: TGCGCCAGCAGCTGGCCGGGACTAGCGGGAGGCGCTACCTACGAGCAGTACTTC. Amino acid sequence: CASSWPGLAGGATYEQYF.

The rearrangement joins TRBV27 to TRBJ1-6; D is undetermined. The germline CDR1 and CDR2 sequences are MNHEY and SMNVEV (reference sequence). V lost 0 bases to trimming and J lost 9 bases, with 6 bases between them. The CDR3 covers 13 residues. DNA for the CDR3: TGTGCCAGCAGTTTATCCGGGTCTTCACCCCTCCACTTT. It codes for CASSLSGSSPLHF.

V is TRBV7-9 and J is TRBJ1-3; D possibly corresponds to TRBD1 (5 bases). V was trimmed by 7 bases and J by 4 bases, leaving 17 bases between them. Germline-derived CDR1 and CDR2 are SEHNR and FQNEAQ (reference sequence). The CDR3 loop spans 15 amino acids. CDR3 sequence (DNA): TGTGCCAGCACCCCCCCCGGGGGGGAGGGAAACACCATATATTTT. This encodes CASTPPGGEGNTIYF.

The sample holds a few counts of this clone. The chain uses TRBV6-5 and TRBJ2-1; D is perhaps TRBD2 (7 bases). Looked up from germline, CDR1 is MNHEY and CDR2 is SVGAGI. This CDR3 has 16 amino acids. Trimming removed 2 bases at V and 4 bases at J, with 15 bases between. In DNA, the CDR3 is TGTGCCAGCAGTTACGGGAGGGGGAGTAGTTACAATGAGCAGTTCTTC. Protein: CASSYGRGSSYNEQFF.

This clone showed up just a few times. The chain carries TRBV30 and TRBJ1-2, with no clear D. This CDR3 is 14 amino acids long. The V and J ends lost 0 bases and 8 bases respectively, with 16 bases between them. Germline CDR1 and CDR2: GTSNPN and SVGIG (reference sequence). The CDR3 DNA follows: TGTGCCTGGAGTGTTGTGCGGGCCTCTCGGGGCTACACCTTC. Translation: CAWSVVRASRGYTF.

This chain joins TRBV6-5 and TRBJ2-3; D may be TRBD2 (6 bases). Germline values: CDR1 MNHEY, CDR2 SVGAGI. V was clipped by 11 bases and J by 1 base, with 16 bases between them. The CDR3 is 14 residues long. In DNA form, the CDR3 reads TGTGCCTCCTCTTTCGGGGGAGGCACAGATACGCAGTATTTT. It yields the protein CASSFGGGTDTQYF.

The gene calls are TRBV9 and TRBJ2-2; D possibly corresponds to TRBD1 (6 bases). Germline V gives CDR1 SGDLS, CDR2 YYNGEE. This CDR3 is built from 16 residues. Trimming removed 0 bases at V and 7 bases at J, with 16 bases between. This CDR3 reads CASSVGGQALSGELFF. The CDR3 bases are TGTGCCAGCAGCGTAGGGGGGCAGGCCTTGAGCGGGGAGCTGTTTTTT.

The V call is TRBV18, the J call TRBJ2-3; D is undetermined. In germline, CDR1 is KGHSH, CDR2 LQKENI. V shed 6 bases and J shed 7 bases, with 8 bases lying between them. This CDR3 is built from 11 residues. CDR3 residues: CASSPENTQYF. CDR3 in DNA: TGTGCCAGCTCCCCAGAGAATACGCAGTATTTT.

This clone has a single count. The V gene is TRBV2, the J gene TRBJ2-3, with 9 bases fitting TRBD2. CDR3 length equals 14 residues. J was trimmed by 1 base and V by 10 bases; bases with no gene match: 6. CDR1 and CDR2 from the germline V gene are SNHLY and FYNNEI. The CDR3 loop reads CATLKRGGTDTQYF. In nucleotides, the CDR3 is TGTGCCACCCTAAAGCGGGGGGGCACAGATACGCAGTATTTT.

The chain uses TRBV29-1 and TRBJ2-5, with 8 nucleotides matching TRBD2. CDR1 and CDR2 (germline): SQVTM, ANQGSEA. J was trimmed by 0 bases and V by 7 bases; bases with no gene match: 1. CDR3 length equals 12 residues. CDR3 region: CSAGGDQETQYF. In DNA, the CDR3 is TGCAGCGCCGGGGGGGACCAAGAGACCCAGTACTTC.

CDR3 protein: CASSSLAGVADTQYF. The CDR3 region has the DNA TGTGCCAGCAGTTCACTAGCGGGGGTGGCAGATACGCAGTATTTT. This rearrangement joins TRBV7-8 to TRBJ2-3; 11 bases fit TRBD2. Germline V CDR1 and CDR2: SGHVS, FQNEAQ. Trimming removed 6 bases from V and 4 bases from J; junction bases left unmatched: 6. This CDR3 has 15 residues. Together with reference TRBV7-8 and TRBJ2-3, the CDR3 gives the full variable domain: GAGVSQSPRYKVAKRGQDVALRCDPISGHVSLFWYQQALGQGPEFLTYFQNEAQLDKSGLPSDRFFAERPEGSVSTLKIQRTQQEDSAVYLCASSSLAGVADTQYFGPGTRLTVL.

The chain's CDR3 is CASSARDRGTEAFF. CDR3 DNA: TGTGCCAGCAGCGCCCGGGACAGGGGTACTGAAGCTTTCTTT. The chain has TRBV9 and TRBJ1-1, with 10 bases matching TRBD1. CDR3 length: 14 amino acids. The V segment lost 3 bases and the J segment 5 bases; nucleotides outside the gene matches: 4. Germline CDR1 and CDR2: SGDLS and YYNGEE.

V usage is TRBV19 and J usage is TRBJ1-2; D gene ambiguous. The CDR3 has 15 amino acids. Trimming shortened V by 1 base and J by 6 bases, and 15 bases separated the two germline ends. CDR1 is LNHDA and CDR2 is SQIVND in the germline V gene (reference sequence). The chain's CDR3 is CASSIVANGFNGYTF. The CDR3 DNA is TGTGCCAGTAGTATAGTGGCCAATGGCTTCAATGGCTACACCTTC.

Concerning this clone: This CDR3 is missing its conserved last phenylalanine or tryptophan, likely due to a read error. V gene TRBV10-3 combines with J gene TRBJ1-1, with a weak D call TRBD1 (5 bases). The CDR3 loop spans 13 amino acids. Trimming took off 10 bases at V and 5 bases at J, with 17 bases between the two ends. Germline V gene data show CDR1 as ENHRY and CDR2 as SYGVKD. CDR3 coding DNA: TGTGCCAGTAAGGTATCACAGGATACTGAAGCTTTCCTT. Amino acids: CASKVSQDTEAFL.

The rearrangement uses TRBV7-3 and TRBJ2-1; TRBD2 might be the D (5 bases). The CDR3 runs 14 residues. Germline loops: CDR1 SGHTA, CDR2 FQGTGA. Trimming removed 5 bases at V and 2 bases at J, with 10 bases between. The CDR3 sequence: CASSARETYNEQFF. CDR3 DNA: TGTGCCAGCAGCGCCCGGGAAACCTACAATGAGCAGTTCTTC.

The V and J genes are TRBV7-9 and TRBJ1-6; unclear D gene. V was cut by 5 bases and J by 9 bases, with 17 bases left in between. Germline V gene lookup returns CDR1 SEHNR and CDR2 FQNEAQ (reference sequence). The CDR3 has 15 amino acids. CDR3 in amino acids: CASSPKAAGGSPLHF. In DNA, the CDR3 is TGTGCCAGCAGCCCCAAGGCGGCCGGCGGTTCACCCCTCCACTTT. Variable domain in full (rest from reference TRBV7-9 and TRBJ1-6): DTGVSQNPRHKITKRGQNVTFRCDPISEHNRLYWYRQTLGQGPEFLTYFQNEAQLEKSRLLSDRFSAERPKGSFSTLEIQRTEQGDSAMYLCASSPKAAGGSPLHFGNGTRLTVT.

This rearrangement joins TRBV5-1 to TRBJ2-5; 7 bases match TRBD2. V gave up 0 bases and J gave up 5 bases; unmatched junction bases: 7. The CDR3 covers 15 residues. Germline loops: CDR1 SGHRS, CDR2 YFSETQ. The CDR3 sequence: CASSLGGPGGETQYF. DNA of the CDR3: TGCGCCAGCAGCTTGGGCGGTCCGGGAGGTGAGACCCAGTACTTC.